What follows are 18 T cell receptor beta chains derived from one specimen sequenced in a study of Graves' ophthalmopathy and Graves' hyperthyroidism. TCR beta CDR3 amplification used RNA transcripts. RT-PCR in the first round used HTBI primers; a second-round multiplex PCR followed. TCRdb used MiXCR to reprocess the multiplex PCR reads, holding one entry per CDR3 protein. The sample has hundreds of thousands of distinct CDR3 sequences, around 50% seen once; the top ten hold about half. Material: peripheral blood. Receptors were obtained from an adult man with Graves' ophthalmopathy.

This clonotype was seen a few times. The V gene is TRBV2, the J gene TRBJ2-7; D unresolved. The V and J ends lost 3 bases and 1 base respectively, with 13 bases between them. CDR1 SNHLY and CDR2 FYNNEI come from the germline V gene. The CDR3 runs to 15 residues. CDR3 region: CASSERSAASYEQYF. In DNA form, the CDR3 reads TGTGCCAGCAGTGAGCGATCCGCCGCTTCCTACGAGCAGTACTTC.

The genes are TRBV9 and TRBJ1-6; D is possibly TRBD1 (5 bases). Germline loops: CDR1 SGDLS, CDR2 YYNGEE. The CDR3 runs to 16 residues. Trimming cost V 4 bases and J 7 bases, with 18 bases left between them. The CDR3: CASSQGSGRRNSPLHF. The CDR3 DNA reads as TGTGCCAGCAGCCAAGGGTCGGGACGGAGAAATTCACCCCTCCACTTT.

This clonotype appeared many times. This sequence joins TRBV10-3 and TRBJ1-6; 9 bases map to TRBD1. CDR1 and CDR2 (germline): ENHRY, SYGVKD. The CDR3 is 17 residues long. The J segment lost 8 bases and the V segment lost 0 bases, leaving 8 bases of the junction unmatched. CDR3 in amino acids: CAISESATGGRDSPLHF. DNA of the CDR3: TGTGCCATCAGTGAGTCTGCGACAGGGGGAAGGGATTCACCCCTCCACTTT.

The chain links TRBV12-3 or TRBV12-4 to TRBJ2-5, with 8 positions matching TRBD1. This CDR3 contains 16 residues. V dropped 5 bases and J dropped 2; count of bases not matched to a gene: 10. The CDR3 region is CASSVGTGPPQETQYF. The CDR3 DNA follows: TGTGCCAGCAGTGTCGGGACAGGACCGCCGCAAGAGACCCAGTACTTC.

The CDR3 sequence: CASRPGFQGLVNSPLHF. The CDR3 region has the DNA TGTGCCAGCAGACCAGGATTCCAGGGGTTGGTTAATTCACCCCTCCACTTT. The chain joins TRBV7-2 to TRBJ1-6, with D possibly being TRBD1 (6 bases). The germline V gene has CDR1 SGHTA and CDR2 FQGNSA. V shed 6 bases and J shed 6 bases, with 21 bases lying between them. The CDR3 contains 17 residues.

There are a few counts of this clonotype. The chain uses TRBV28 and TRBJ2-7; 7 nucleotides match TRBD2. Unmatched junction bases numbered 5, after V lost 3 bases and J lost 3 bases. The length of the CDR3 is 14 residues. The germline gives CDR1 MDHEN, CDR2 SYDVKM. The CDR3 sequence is CASSLGGALYEQYF. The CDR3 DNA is TGTGCCAGCAGTTTGGGAGGGGCCCTCTACGAGCAGTACTTC.

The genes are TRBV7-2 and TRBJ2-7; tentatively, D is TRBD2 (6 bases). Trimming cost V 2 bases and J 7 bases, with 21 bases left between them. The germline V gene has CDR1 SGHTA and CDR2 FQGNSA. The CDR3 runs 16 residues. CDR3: CASSLSIAVGVDEQYF. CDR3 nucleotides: TGTGCCAGCAGCTTATCCATAGCGGTTGGGGTTGATGAGCAGTACTTC. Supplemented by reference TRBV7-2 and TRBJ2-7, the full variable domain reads GAGVSQSPSNKVTEKGKDVELRCDPISGHTALYWYRQSLGQGLEFLIYFQGNSAPDKSGLPSDRFSAERTGGSVSTLTIQRTQQEDSAVYLCASSLSIAVGVDEQYFGPGTRLTVT.

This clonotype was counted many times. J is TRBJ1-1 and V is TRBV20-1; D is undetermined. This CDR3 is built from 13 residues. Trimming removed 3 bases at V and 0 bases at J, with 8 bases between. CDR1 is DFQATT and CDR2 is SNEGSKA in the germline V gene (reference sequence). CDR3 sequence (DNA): TGCAGTGCTAGTGGCCAAATGAACACTGAAGCTTTCTTT. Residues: CSASGQMNTEAFF.

The CDR3 DNA is TGTGCCAGCAGCAACAGGGATTTGGCTGAAGCTTTCTTT. It encodes CASSNRDLAEAFF. The V and J genes are TRBV7-9 and TRBJ1-1; perhaps TRBD1 as D (6 bases). Germline CDR1 reads SEHNR; CDR2 reads FQNEAQ (reference sequence). Trimming removed 5 bases at V and 6 bases at J, with 13 bases between. The CDR3 has 13 amino acids.

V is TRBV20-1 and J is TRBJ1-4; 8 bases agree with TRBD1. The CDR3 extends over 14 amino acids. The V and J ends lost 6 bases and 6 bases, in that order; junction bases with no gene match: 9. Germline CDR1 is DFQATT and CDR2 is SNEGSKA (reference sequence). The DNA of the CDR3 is TGCAGTGCCCGGACAGGGTTGGGGGATGAAAAACTGTTTTTT. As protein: CSARTGLGDEKLFF.

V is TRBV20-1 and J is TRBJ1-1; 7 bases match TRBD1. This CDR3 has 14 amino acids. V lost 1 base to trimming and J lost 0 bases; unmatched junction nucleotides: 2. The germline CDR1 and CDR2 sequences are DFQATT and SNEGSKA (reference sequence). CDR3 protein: CSARGDSLNTEAFF. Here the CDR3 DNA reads TGCAGTGCTAGAGGGGACAGCTTGAACACTGAAGCTTTCTTT.

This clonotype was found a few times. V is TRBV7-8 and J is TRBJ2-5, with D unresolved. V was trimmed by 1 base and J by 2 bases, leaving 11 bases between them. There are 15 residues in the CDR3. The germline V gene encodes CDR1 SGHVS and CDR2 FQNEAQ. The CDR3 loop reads CASSLETGQQETQYF. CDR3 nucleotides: TGTGCCAGCAGCTTAGAGACGGGCCAACAAGAGACCCAGTACTTC. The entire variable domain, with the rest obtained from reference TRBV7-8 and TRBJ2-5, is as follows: GAGVSQSPRYKVAKRGQDVALRCDPISGHVSLFWYQQALGQGPEFLTYFQNEAQLDKSGLPSDRFFAERPEGSVSTLKIQRTQQEDSAVYLCASSLETGQQETQYFGPGTRLLVL.

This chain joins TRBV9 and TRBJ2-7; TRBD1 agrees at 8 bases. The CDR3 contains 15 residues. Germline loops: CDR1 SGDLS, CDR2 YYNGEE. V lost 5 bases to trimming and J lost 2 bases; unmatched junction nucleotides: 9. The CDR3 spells CASSLSIRGPYEQYF. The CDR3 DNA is TGTGCCAGCAGTTTATCGATCAGGGGGCCCTACGAGCAGTACTTC.

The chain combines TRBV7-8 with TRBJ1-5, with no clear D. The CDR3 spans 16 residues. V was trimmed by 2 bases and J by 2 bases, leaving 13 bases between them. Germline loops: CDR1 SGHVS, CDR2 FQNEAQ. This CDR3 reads CASSLWPHGGNQPQHF. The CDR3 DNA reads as TGTGCCAGCAGCTTATGGCCACATGGAGGCAATCAGCCCCAGCATTTT.

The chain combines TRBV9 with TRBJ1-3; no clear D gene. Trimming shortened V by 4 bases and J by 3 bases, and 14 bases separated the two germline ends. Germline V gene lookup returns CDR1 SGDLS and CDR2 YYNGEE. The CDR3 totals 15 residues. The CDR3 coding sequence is TGTGCCAGCAGCCGGGTCGGTTGGGGTGGAAACACCATATATTTT. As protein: CASSRVGWGGNTIYF. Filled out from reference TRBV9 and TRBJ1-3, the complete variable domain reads DSGVTQTPKHLITATGQRVTLRCSPRSGDLSVYWYQQSLDQGLQFLIQYYNGEERAKGNILERFSAQQFPDLHSELNLSSLELGDSALYFCASSRVGWGGNTIYFGEGSWLTVV.

CDR3: CAISESGQGANYGYTF. The CDR3 nucleotides read TGTGCCATCAGTGAGTCGGGTCAGGGGGCGAACTATGGCTACACCTTC. The chain is built from TRBV10-3 and TRBJ1-2; 8 bases match TRBD1. CDR3 size: 16 residues. Trimming at V came to 0 bases and at J to 2 bases, leaving 5 bases not matched to a gene. Germline V gives CDR1 ENHRY, CDR2 SYGVKD.

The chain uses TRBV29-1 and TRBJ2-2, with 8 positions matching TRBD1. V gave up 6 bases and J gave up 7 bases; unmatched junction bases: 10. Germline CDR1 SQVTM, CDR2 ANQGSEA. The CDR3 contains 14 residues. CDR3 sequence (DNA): TGCAGCGTCGCAGGACAGGGCGGTCTCGGGGAGCTGTTTTTT. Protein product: CSVAGQGGLGELFF.

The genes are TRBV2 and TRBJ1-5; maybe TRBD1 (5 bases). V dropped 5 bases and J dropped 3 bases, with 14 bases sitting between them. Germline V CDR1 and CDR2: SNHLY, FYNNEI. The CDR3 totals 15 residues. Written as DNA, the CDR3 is TGTGCCAGCAGTTTGTCGCCCGGGACCAATCAGCCCCAGCATTTT. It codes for CASSLSPGTNQPQHF.